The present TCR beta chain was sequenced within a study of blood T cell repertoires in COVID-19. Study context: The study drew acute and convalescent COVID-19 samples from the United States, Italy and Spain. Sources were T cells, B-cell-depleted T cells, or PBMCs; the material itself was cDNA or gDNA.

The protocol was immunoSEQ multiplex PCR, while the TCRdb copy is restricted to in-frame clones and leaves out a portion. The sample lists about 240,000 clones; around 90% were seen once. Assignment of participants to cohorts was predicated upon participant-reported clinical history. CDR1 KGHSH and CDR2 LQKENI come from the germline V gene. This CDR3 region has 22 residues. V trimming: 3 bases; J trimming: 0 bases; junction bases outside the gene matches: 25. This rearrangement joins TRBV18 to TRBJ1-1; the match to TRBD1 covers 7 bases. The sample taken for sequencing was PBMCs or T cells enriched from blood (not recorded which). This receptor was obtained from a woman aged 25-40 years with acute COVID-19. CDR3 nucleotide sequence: TGTGCCAGCTCACCCCGTTTCGAGACAGGGTCATCTCTTTACTTGATGAACACTGAAGCTTTCTTT. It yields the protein CASSPRFETGSSLYLMNTEAFF.